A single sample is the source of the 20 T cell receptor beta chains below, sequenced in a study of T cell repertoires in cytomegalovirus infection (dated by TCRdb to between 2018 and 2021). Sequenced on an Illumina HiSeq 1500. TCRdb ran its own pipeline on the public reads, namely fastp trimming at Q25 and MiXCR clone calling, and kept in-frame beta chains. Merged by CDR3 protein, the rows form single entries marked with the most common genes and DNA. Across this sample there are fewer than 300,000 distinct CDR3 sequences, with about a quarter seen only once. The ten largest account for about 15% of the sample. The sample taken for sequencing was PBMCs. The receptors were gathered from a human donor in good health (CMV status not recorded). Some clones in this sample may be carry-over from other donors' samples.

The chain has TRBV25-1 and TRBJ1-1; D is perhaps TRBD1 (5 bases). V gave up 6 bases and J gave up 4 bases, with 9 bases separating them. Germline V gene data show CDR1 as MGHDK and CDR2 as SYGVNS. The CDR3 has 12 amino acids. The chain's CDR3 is CASRGTGTEAFF. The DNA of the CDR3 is TGTGCCAGCAGAGGGACGGGCACTGAAGCTTTCTTT.

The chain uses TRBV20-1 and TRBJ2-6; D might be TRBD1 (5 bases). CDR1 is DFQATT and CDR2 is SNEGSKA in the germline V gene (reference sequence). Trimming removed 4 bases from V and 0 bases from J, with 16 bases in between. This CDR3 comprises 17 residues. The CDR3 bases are TGCAGTGCTACGAGACAGATTTTAAGCTCTGGGGCCAACGTCCTGACTTTC. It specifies CSATRQILSSGANVLTF.

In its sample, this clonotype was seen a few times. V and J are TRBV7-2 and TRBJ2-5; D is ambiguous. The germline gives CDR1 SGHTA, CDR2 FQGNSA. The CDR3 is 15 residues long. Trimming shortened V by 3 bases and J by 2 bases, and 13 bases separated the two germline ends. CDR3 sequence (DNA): TGTGCCAGCAGCTTGGGATTTAGGAATCAAGAGACCCAGTACTTC. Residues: CASSLGFRNQETQYF.

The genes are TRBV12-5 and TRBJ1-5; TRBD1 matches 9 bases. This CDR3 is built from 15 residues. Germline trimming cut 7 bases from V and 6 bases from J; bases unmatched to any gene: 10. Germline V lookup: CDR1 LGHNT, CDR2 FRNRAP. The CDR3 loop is CASASGTGLGQPQHF. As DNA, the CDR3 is TGTGCTAGTGCCTCCGGGACAGGGTTGGGTCAGCCCCAGCATTTT.

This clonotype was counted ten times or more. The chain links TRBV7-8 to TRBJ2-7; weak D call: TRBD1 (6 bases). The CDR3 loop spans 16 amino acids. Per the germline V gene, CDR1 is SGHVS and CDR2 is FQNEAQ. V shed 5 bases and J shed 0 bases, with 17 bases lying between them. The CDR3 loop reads CASSAGTTQSSYEQYV. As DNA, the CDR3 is TGTGCCAGCAGCGCAGGGACAACCCAAAGCTCCTACGAGCAGTACGTC.

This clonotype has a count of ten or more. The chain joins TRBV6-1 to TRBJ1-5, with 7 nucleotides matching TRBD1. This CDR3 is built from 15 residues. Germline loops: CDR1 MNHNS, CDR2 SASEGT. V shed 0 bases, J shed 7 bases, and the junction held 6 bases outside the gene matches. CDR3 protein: CASSEAWTGGQPQHF. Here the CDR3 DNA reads TGTGCCAGCAGTGAAGCGTGGACAGGAGGGCAGCCCCAGCATTTT.

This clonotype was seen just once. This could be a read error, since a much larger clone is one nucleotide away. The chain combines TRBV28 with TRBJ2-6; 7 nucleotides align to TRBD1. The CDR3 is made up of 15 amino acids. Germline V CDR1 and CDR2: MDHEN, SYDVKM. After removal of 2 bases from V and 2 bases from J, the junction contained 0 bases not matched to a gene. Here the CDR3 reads CASSLRGPGANVLTF. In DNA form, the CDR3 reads TGTGCCAGCAGTTTAAGGGGGCCTGGGGCCAACGTCCTGACTTTC.

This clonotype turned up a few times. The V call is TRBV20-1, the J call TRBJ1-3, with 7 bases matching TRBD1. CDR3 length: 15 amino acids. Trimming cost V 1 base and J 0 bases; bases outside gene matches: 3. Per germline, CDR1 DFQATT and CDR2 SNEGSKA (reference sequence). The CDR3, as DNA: TGCAGTGCTAGAGGGGGGACAGACTCTGGAAACACCATATATTTT. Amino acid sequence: CSARGGTDSGNTIYF.

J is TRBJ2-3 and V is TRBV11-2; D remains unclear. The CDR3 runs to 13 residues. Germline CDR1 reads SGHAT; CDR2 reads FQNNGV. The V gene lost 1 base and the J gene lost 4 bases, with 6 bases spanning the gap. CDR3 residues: CASSLVFPDTQYF. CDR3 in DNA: TGTGCCAGCAGCTTAGTATTTCCAGATACGCAGTATTTT.

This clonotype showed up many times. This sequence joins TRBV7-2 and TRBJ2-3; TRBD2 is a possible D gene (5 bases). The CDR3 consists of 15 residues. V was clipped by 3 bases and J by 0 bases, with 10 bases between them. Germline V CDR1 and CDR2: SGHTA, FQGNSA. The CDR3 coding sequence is TGTGCCAGCAGCTTTTCAGGAGGTAGCACAGATACGCAGTATTTT. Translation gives CASSFSGGSTDTQYF.

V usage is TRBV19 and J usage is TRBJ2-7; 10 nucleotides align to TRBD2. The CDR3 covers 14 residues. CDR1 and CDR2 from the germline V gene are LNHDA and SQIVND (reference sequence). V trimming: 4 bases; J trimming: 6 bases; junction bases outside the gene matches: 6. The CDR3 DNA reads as TGTGCCAGTAGTACTAGCGGGGGACCGGGCGAGCAGTACTTC. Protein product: CASSTSGGPGEQYF.

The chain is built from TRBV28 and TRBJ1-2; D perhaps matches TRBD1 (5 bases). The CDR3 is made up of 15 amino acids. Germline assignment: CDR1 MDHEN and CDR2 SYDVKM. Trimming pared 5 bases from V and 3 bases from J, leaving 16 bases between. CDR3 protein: CASSSLGTAHYGYTF. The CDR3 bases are TGTGCCAGCAGTAGCCTAGGGACCGCCCACTATGGCTACACCTTC.

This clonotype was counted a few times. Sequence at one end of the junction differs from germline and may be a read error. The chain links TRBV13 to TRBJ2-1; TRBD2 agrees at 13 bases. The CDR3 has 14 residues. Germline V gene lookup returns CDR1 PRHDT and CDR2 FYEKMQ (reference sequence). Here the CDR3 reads CASRTSGSNNEQFF. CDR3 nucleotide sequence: TGCGCCAGCAGGACTAGCGGGAGTAACAATGAGCAGTTCTTC. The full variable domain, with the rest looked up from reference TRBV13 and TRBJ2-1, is AAGVIQSPRHLIKEKRETATLKCYPIPRHDTVYWYQQGPGQDPQFLISFYEKMQSDKGSIPDRFSAQQFSDYHSELNMSSLELGDSALYFCASRTSGSNNEQFFGPGTRLTVL.

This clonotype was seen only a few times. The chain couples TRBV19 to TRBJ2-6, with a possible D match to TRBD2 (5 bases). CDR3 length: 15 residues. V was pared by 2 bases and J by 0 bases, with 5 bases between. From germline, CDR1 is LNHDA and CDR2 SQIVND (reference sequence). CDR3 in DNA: TGTGCCAGTAGTATACGGGACTCTGGGGCCAACGTCCTGACTTTC. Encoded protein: CASSIRDSGANVLTF.

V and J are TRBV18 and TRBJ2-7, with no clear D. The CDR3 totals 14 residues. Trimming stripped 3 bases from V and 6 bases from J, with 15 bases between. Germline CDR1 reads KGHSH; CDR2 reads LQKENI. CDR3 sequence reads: CASSPSRSSSEQYF. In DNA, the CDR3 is TGTGCCAGCTCACCCAGCCGGAGTTCATCCGAGCAGTACTTC.

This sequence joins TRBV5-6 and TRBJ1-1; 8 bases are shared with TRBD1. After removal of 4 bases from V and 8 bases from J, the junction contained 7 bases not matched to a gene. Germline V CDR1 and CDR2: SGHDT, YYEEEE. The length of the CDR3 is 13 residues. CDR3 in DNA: TGTGCCAGCAGCCTCGGACAGGGCATCGAAGCTTTCTTT. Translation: CASSLGQGIEAFF. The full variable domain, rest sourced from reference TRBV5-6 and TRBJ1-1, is DAGVTQSPTHLIKTRGQQVTLRCSPKSGHDTVSWYQQALGQGPQFIFQYYEEEERQRGNFPDRFSGHQFPNYSSELNVNALLLGDSALYLCASSLGQGIEAFFGQGTRLTVV.

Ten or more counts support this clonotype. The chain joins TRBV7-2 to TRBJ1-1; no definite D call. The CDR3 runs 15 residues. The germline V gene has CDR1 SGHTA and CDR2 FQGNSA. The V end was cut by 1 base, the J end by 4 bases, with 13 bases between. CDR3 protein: CASSLGVGKGTEAFF. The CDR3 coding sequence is TGTGCCAGCAGCTTAGGCGTGGGAAAGGGCACTGAAGCTTTCTTT.

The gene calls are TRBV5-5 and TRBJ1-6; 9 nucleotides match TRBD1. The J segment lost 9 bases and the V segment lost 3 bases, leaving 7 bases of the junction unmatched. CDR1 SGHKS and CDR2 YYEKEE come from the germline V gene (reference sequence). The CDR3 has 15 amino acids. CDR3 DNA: TGTGCCAGCAGCTCTTCTATGGACAGGGGTTCACCCCTCCACTTT. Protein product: CASSSSMDRGSPLHF.

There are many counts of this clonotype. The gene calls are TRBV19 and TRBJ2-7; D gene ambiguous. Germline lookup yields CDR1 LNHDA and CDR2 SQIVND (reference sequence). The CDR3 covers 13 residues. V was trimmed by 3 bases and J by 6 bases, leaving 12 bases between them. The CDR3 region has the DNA TGTGCCAGTAGTATGGTACGGACCGCCGAGCAGTACTTC. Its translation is CASSMVRTAEQYF.

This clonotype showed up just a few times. The DNA of the CDR3 is TGTGCCACCAGTGATTTTCCGACAGGCAACAATGAGCAGTTCTTC. As protein: CATSDFPTGNNEQFF. The chain combines TRBV24-1 with TRBJ2-1, with D possibly TRBD1 on 6 matching bases. There are 15 residues in the CDR3. Germline-derived CDR1 and CDR2 are KGHDR and SFDVKD. V lost 1 base and J lost 5, with 11 bases in between.